This TCR beta chain was captured in a study of blood T cell repertoires in COVID-19. Turning to the study itself: Specimens from acute and convalescent COVID-19 originated in the United States, Italy and Spain. T cells, B-cell-depleted T cells, or PBMCs provided the cDNA or gDNA that served as material.

In the original workflow: The assay estimated nucleated cells by amplifying reference gene primers. The repertoire was sequenced with immunoSEQ multiplex PCR; TCRdb's copy has only in-frame clones and lacks some. V and J calls and clone size are those listed in that table; D and trimming were worked out from the DNA. This sample has some 73,000 clones, with roughly 84% found just once. The J segment lost 0 bases and the V segment lost 1 base, leaving 4 bases of the junction unmatched. Germline lookup yields CDR1 SGHTS and CDR2 YDEGEE. The CDR3 has 17 residues. V is TRBV5-8 and J is TRBJ2-1; 10 nucleotides agree with TRBD2. This clonotype was sampled from a human donor in a cohort sampled during active COVID-19. The sample consisted of peripheral blood. Here the CDR3 reads CASSLSIAGGSYNEQFF. The DNA of the CDR3 is TGTGCCAGCAGCTTGTCTATAGCGGGGGGCTCCTACAATGAGCAGTTCTTC.